This T cell receptor beta chain was identified during a study of T cell changes during pregnancy in multiple sclerosis. The method was immunoSEQ multiplex PCR; TCRdb's version includes in-frame clones alone and lacks a portion of them. Of approximately 68,000 clones in the sample, about nine tenths were seen once. The source of this sequence is a female donor with multiple sclerosis, enrolled in a pregnancy study. This sample comprised peripheral blood, obtained in the second trimester of pregnancy.

The CDR3 loop is CASSLGAVNSGNTIYF. The CDR3 nucleotides are TGCGCCAGCAGCTTGGGGGCAGTAAACTCTGGAAACACCATATATTTT. The chain is built from TRBV5-1 and TRBJ1-3; unclear D gene. CDR1 is SGHRS, CDR2 YFSETQ, per germline. The CDR3 has 16 residues. Trimming took off 0 bases at V and 0 bases at J, with 10 bases between the two ends.